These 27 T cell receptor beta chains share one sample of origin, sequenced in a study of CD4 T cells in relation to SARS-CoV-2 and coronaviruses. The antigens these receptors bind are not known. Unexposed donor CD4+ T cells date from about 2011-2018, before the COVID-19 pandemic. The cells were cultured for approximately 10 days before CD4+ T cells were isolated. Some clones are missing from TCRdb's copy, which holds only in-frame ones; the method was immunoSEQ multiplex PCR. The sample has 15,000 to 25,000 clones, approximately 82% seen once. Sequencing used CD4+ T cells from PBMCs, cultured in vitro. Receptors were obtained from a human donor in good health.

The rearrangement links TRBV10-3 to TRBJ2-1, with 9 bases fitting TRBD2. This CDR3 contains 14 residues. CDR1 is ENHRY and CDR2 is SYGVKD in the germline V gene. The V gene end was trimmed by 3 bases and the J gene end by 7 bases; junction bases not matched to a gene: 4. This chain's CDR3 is CAISEVAGVNEQFF. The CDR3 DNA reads TGTGCCATCAGTGAAGTAGCGGGGGTAAATGAGCAGTTCTTC.

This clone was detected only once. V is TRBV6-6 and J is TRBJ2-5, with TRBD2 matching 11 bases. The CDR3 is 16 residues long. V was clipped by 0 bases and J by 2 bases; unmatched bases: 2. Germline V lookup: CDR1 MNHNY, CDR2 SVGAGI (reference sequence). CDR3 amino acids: CASSYSGTSGQETQYF. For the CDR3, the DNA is TGTGCCAGCAGTTACTCCGGGACTAGCGGTCAAGAGACCCAGTACTTC.

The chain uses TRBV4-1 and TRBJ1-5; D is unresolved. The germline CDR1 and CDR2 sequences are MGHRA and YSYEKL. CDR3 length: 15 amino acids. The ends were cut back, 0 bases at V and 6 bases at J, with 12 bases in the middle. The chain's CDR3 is CASSQDRGAGQPQHF. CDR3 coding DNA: TGCGCCAGCAGCCAAGATCGAGGCGCAGGTCAGCCCCAGCATTTT.

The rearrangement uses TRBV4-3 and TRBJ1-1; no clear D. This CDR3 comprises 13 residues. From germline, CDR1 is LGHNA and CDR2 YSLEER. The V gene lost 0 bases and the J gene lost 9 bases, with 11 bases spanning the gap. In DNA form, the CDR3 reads TGCGCCAGCAGCCAAGACCCCCTCAGGCAAGCTTTCTTT. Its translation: CASSQDPLRQAFF.

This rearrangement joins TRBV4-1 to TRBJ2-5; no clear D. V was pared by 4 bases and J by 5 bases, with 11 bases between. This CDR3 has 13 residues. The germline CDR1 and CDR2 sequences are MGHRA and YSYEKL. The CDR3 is CASSRVLGETQYF. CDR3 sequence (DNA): TGCGCCAGCAGCCGCGTCCTCGGGGAGACCCAGTACTTC.

CDR3 DNA: TGTGCCAGCAGTGGACTAGCGGGACAACTTACCTCTGGGGCCAACGTCCTGACTTTC. It translates to CASSGLAGQLTSGANVLTF. V usage is TRBV6-1 and J usage is TRBJ2-6; 11 nucleotides align to TRBD2. V dropped 4 bases and J dropped 0; count of bases not matched to a gene: 8. The CDR3 covers 19 residues. Looked up from germline, CDR1 is MNHNS and CDR2 is SASEGT.

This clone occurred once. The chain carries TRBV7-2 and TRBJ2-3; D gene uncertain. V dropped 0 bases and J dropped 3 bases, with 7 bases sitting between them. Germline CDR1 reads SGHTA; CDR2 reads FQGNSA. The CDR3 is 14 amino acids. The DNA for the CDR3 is TGTGCCAGCAGCTTAGCGCACCAGACAGATACGCAGTATTTT. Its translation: CASSLAHQTDTQYF.

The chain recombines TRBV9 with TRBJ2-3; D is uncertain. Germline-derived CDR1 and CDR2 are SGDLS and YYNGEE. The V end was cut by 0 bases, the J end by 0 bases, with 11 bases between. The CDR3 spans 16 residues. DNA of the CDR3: TGTGCCAGCAGCGTAGGGGCTCAGCCCAGCACAGATACGCAGTATTTT. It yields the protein CASSVGAQPSTDTQYF. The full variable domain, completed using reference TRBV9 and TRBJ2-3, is DSGVTQTPKHLITATGQRVTLRCSPRSGDLSVYWYQQSLDQGLQFLIQYYNGEERAKGNILERFSAQQFPDLHSELNLSSLELGDSALYFCASSVGAQPSTDTQYFGPGTRLTVL.

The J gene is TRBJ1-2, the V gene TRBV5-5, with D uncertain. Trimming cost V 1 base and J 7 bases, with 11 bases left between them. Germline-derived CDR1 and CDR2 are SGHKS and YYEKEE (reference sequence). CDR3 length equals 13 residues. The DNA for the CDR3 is TGTGCCAGCAGCTTGTTGGGAGTACGTGGCTACACCTTC. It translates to CASSLLGVRGYTF.

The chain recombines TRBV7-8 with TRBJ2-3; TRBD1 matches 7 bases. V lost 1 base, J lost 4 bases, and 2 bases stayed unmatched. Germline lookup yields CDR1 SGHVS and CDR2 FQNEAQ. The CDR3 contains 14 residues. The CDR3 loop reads CASSLGQGADTQYF. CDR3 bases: TGTGCCAGCAGCTTAGGACAGGGTGCAGATACGCAGTATTTT. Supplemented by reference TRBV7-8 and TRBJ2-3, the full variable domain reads GAGVSQSPRYKVAKRGQDVALRCDPISGHVSLFWYQQALGQGPEFLTYFQNEAQLDKSGLPSDRFFAERPEGSVSTLKIQRTQQEDSAVYLCASSLGQGADTQYFGPGTRLTVL.

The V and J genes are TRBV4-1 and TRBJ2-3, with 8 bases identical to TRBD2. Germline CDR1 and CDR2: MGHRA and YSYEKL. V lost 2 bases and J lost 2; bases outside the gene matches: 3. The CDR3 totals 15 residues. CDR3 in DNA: TGCGCCAGCAGCCAACCGGGAGGGCTCACAGATACGCAGTATTTT. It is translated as CASSQPGGLTDTQYF.

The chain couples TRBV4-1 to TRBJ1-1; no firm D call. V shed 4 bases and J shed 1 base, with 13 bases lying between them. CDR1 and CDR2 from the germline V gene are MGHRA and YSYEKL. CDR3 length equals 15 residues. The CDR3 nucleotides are TGCGCCAGCAGCCCCCGCGCGTCAGAGAACACTGAAGCTTTCTTT. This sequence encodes CASSPRASENTEAFF.

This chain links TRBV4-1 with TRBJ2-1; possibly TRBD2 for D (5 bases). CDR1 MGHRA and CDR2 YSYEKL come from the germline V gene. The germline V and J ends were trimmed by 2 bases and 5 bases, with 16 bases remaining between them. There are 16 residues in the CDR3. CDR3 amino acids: CASSQSRSSPNNEQFF. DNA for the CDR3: TGCGCCAGCAGCCAAAGTCGTTCTAGCCCCAACAATGAGCAGTTCTTC.

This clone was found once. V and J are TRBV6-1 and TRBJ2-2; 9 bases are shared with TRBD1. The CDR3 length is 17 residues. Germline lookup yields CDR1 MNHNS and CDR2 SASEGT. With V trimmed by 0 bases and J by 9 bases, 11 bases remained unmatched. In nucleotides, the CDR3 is TGTGCCAGCAGTGAAGCTTCCGGGACAGGGTTCGTACGGGAGCTGTTTTTT. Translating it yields CASSEASGTGFVRELFF.

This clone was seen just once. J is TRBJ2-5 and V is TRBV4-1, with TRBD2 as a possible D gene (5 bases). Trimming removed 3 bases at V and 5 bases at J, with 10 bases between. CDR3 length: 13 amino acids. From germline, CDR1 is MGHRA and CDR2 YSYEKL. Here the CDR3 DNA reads TGCGCCAGCAGCCATCCGGGGTTGGAGACCCAGTACTTC. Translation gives CASSHPGLETQYF.

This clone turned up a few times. The CDR3 region has the DNA TGTGCCAGCAGCACCGGACTAGCGGGAGGTCAAAACGAGCAGTACTTC. Translated, it gives CASSTGLAGGQNEQYF. The chain links TRBV7-3 to TRBJ2-7, with TRBD2 identical over 14 bases. Per germline, CDR1 SGHTA and CDR2 FQGTGA. The CDR3 is 16 residues long. V was pared by 5 bases and J by 5 bases, with 8 bases of the junction left unmatched.

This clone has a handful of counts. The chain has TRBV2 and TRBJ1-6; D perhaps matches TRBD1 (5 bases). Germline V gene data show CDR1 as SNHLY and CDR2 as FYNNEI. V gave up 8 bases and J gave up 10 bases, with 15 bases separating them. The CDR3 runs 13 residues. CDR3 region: CASRGGEGSPLHF. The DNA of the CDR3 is TGTGCCAGCCGGGGAGGGGAAGGGTCACCCCTCCACTTT.

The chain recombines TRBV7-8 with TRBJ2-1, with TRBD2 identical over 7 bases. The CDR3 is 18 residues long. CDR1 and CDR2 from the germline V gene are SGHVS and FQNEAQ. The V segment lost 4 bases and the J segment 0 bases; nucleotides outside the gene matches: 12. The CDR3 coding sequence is TGTGCCAGCAGCTCGCCGGGACTACCAAGGAGCTCCTACAATGAGCAGTTCTTC. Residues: CASSSPGLPRSSYNEQFF. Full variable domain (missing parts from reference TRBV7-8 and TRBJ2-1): GAGVSQSPRYKVAKRGQDVALRCDPISGHVSLFWYQQALGQGPEFLTYFQNEAQLDKSGLPSDRFFAERPEGSVSTLKIQRTQQEDSAVYLCASSSPGLPRSSYNEQFFGPGTRLTVL.

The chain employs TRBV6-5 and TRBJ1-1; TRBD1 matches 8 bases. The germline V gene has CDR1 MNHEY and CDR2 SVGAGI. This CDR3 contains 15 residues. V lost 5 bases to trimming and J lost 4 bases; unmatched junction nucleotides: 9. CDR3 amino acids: CASSPHLDRATEAFF. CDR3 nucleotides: TGTGCCAGCAGTCCACACCTGGACAGGGCCACTGAAGCTTTCTTT.

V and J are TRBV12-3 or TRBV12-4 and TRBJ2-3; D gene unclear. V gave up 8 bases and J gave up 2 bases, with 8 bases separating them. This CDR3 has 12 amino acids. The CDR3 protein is CASAANTDTQYF. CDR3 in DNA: TGTGCCAGCGCTGCGAACACAGATACGCAGTATTTT.

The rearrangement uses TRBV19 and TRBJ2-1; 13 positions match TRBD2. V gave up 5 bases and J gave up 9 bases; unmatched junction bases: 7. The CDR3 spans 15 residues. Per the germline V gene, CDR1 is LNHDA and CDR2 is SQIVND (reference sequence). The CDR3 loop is CASSSLAGGRGEQFF. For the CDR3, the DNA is TGTGCCAGTAGTTCACTAGCGGGAGGGCGGGGTGAGCAGTTCTTC.

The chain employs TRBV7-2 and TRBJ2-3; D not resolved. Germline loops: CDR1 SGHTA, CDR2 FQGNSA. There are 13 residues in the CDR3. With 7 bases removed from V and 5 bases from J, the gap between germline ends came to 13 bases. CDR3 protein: CASKGPGRDTQYF. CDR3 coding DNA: TGTGCCAGCAAAGGCCCCGGACGAGATACGCAGTATTTT.

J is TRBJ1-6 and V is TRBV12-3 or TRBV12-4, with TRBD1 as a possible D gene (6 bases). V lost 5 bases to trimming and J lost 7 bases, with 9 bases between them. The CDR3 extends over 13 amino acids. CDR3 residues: CASSTGINSPLHF. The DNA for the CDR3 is TGTGCCAGCAGTACAGGGATCAATTCACCCCTCCACTTT.

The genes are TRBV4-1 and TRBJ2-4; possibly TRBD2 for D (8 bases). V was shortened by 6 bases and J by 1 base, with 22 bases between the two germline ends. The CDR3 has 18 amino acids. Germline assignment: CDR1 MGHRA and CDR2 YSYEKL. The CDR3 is CASRRGGGTAGAKNIQYF. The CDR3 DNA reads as TGCGCCAGCAGGAGGGGCGGGGGGACAGCCGGGGCCAAAAACATTCAGTACTTC.

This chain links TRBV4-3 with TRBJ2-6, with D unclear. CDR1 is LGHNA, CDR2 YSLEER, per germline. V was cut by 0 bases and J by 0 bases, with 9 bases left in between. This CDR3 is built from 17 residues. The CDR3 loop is CASSQEMRTSGANVLTF. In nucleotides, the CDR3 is TGCGCCAGCAGCCAAGAAATGCGCACCTCTGGGGCCAACGTCCTGACTTTC.

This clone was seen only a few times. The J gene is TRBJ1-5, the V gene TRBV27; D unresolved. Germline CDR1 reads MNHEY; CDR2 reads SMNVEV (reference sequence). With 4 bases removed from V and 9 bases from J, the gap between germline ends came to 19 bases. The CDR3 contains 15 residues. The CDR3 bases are TGTGCCAGCAGTTCTGCCCTCCTCGGTTTTAGGCCCCAGCATTTT. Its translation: CASSSALLGFRPQHF.

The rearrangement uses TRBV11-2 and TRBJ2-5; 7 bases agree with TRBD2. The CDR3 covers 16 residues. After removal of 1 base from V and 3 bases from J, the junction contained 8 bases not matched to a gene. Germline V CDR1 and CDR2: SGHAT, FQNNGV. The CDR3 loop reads CASSLGLAAGEETQYF. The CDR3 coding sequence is TGTGCCAGCAGCTTAGGGCTAGCGGCAGGAGAAGAGACCCAGTACTTC. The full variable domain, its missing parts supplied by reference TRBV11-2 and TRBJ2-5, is EAGVAQSPRYKIIEKRQSVAFWCNPISGHATLYWYQQILGQGPKLLIQFQNNGVVDDSQLPKDRFSAERLKGVDSTLKIQPAKLEDSAVYLCASSLGLAAGEETQYFGPGTRLLVL.